This T cell receptor beta chain was documented in a study of human T cells and chemical hapten exposure. Overall study: While the roughly 23-week study was under way, patients received diphenylcyclopropenone on the scalp every week.

This sample's time point: pre-sensitization, week 0. This sample's treatment: therapeutic diphenylcyclopropenone sensitization with weekly scalp DPC. Extraction yielded total RNA from whole blood (unfractionated). Blood was drawn before each patch test was applied. Study processing details: Individual samples carried between roughly 23,224 and 700,000 TCRs, with 85,000 to 100,000 as the median. TCRdb ran MiXCR on the RACE reads and lists one entry per CDR3 protein. Clone size and V and J calls follow TCRdb, not the original study. The sample has tens of thousands of distinct CDR3 sequences, roughly 10% seen once. The CDR3 runs 16 residues. Unmatched junction bases numbered 9, after V lost 5 bases and J lost 3 bases. Per the germline V gene, CDR1 is SGHDT and CDR2 is YYEEEE.

Sequenced material: whole blood, taken in connection with sensitization to the hapten diphenylcyclopropenone (DPC). This TCR derives from a woman in her twenties or thirties with alopecia areata. Some clones in this sample may be carry-over from other donors' samples. The gene calls are TRBV5-6 and TRBJ1-5; 9 bases line up with TRBD1. The CDR3 DNA reads as TGTGCCAGCAGTCAACAAAACAGGGGGCTCAATCAGCCCCAGCATTTT. It translates to CASSQQNRGLNQPQHF.